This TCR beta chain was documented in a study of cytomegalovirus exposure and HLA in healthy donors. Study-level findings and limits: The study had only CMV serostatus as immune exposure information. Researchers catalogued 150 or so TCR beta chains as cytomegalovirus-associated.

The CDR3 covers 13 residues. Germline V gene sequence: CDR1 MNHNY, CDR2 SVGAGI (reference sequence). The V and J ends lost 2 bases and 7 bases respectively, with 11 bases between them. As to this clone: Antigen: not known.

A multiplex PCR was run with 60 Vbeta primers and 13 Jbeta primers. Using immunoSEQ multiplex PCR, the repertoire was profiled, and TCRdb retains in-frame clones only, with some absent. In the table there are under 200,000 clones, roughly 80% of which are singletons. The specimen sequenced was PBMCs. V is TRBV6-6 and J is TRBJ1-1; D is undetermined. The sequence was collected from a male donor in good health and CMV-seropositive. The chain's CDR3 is CASSYPEVIEAFF. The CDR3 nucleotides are TGTGCCAGCAGTTACCCGGAGGTGATTGAAGCTTTCTTT.